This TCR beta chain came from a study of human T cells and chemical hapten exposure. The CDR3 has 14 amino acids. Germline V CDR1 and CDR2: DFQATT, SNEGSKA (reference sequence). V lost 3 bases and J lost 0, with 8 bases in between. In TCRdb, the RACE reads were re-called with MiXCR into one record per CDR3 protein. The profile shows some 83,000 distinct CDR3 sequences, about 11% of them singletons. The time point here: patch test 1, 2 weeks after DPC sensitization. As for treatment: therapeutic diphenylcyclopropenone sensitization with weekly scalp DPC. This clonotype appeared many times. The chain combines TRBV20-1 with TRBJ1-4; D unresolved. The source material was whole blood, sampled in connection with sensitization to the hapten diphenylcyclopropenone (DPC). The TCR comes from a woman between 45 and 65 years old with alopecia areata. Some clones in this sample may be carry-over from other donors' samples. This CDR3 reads CSARATATNEKLFF. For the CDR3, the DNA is TGCAGTGCTAGGGCGACCGCAACTAATGAAAAACTGTTTTTT.